This T cell receptor beta chain originates from a study of T cells after posttransplantation cyclophosphamide. This CDR3 is built from 14 residues. Germline V gene lookup returns CDR1 SGHTA and CDR2 FQGTGA. The V gene end was trimmed by 5 bases and the J gene end by 3 bases; junction bases not matched to a gene: 2. Findings and limits, study-wide: Blood and skin or GI T cell repertoires showed limited TRB overlap.

Regarding this clone: Antigen: not known.

Measured with immunoSEQ multiplex PCR; TCRdb has only the in-frame clones, and not every one. Of some 7,400 clones detected, 60% to 85% appear once; the ten largest clones hold roughly a quarter. The clonotype comes from a woman in her fifties or sixties in good health and a related stem cell transplant donor. The sequenced sample consisted of memory CD4+ T cells sorted from blood. The rearrangement uses TRBV7-3 and TRBJ2-2; 8 bases are a match to TRBD1. The CDR3, as DNA: TGTGCCAGCAGCGCCAGGGGGCACACCGGGGAGCTGTTTTTT. It yields the protein CASSARGHTGELFF.